The 12 T cell receptor beta chains in this list originate from one sample, sequenced in a study of blood T cell repertoires in COVID-19. Using immunoSEQ multiplex PCR, the repertoire was profiled, and TCRdb retains in-frame clones only, with some absent. The table includes some 190,000 clones, over 75% detected once. The sequencing input was peripheral blood. Every receptor here comes from a woman aged 40 to 50 who had recovered from COVID-19.

This chain uses TRBV5-1 with TRBJ2-1; D is possibly TRBD2 (6 bases). This CDR3 is built from 16 residues. Germline V gene data show CDR1 as SGHRS and CDR2 as YFSETQ. Trimming removed 0 bases at V and 4 bases at J, with 14 bases between. CDR3 region: CASSLGDFPLYNEQFF. The CDR3 DNA reads TGCGCCAGCAGCTTGGGGGACTTCCCACTATACAATGAGCAGTTCTTC. The variable domain in full, with the rest retrieved from reference TRBV5-1 and TRBJ2-1, is KAGVTQTPRYLIKTRGQQVTLSCSPISGHRSVSWYQQTPGQGLQFLFEYFSETQRNKGNFPGRFSGRQFSNSRSEMNVSTLELGDSALYLCASSLGDFPLYNEQFFGPGTRLTVL.

The gene calls are TRBV28 and TRBJ2-7, with 11 positions matching TRBD1. This CDR3 contains 13 residues. Germline CDR1 MDHEN, CDR2 SYDVKM. With 6 bases clipped from V and 5 bases from J, the junction kept 3 bases outside the gene matches. The DNA of the CDR3 is TGTGCCAGCAGATGGACAGGGGGCGACGAGCAGTACTTC. This codes for CASRWTGGDEQYF.

This clone was seen more than once but under ten times. V and J are TRBV3-1 (or the pseudogene TRBV3-2) and TRBJ2-7; 13 nucleotides agree with TRBD2. This CDR3 has 16 amino acids. V was pared by 0 bases and J by 4 bases, with 3 bases of the junction left unmatched. Germline-derived CDR1 and CDR2 are LGHDT and YNNKEL (reference sequence). The CDR3 sequence: CASSQDRTSGSYEQYF. The DNA of the CDR3 is TGTGCCAGCAGCCAAGATAGGACTAGCGGGAGTTACGAGCAGTACTTC.

The rearrangement uses TRBV9 and TRBJ2-2; D unresolved. The germline V gene has CDR1 SGDLS and CDR2 YYNGEE. The CDR3 is 15 residues long. V lost 0 bases and J lost 0, with 6 bases in between. CDR3 sequence: CASSVALANTGELFF. CDR3 DNA sequence: TGTGCCAGCAGCGTAGCCCTAGCGAACACCGGGGAGCTGTTTTTT. Together with reference TRBV9 and TRBJ2-2, the CDR3 gives the full variable domain: DSGVTQTPKHLITATGQRVTLRCSPRSGDLSVYWYQQSLDQGLQFLIQYYNGEERAKGNILERFSAQQFPDLHSELNLSSLELGDSALYFCASSVALANTGELFFGEGSRLTVL.

The chain is built from TRBV5-6 and TRBJ2-5; 8 positions agree with TRBD1. The CDR3 is made up of 14 amino acids. J gave up 1 base and V 4 bases, and 3 bases lay outside the gene matches. The germline V gene has CDR1 SGHDT and CDR2 YYEEEE. The CDR3: CASSIGQGQETQYF. The CDR3, as DNA: TGTGCCAGCAGCATCGGACAGGGCCAAGAGACCCAGTACTTC.

J is TRBJ2-2 and V is TRBV2, with 10 bases lining up with TRBD2. Trimming took 11 bases from V and 7 from J; bases not matched to a gene: 10. CDR1 is SNHLY and CDR2 is FYNNEI in the germline V gene. The CDR3 runs to 14 residues. The chain's CDR3 is CAGKREGFIGELFF. The CDR3 DNA reads as TGTGCCGGCAAGCGGGAGGGTTTTATCGGGGAGCTGTTTTTT.

The V call is TRBV19, the J call TRBJ2-2; 7 nucleotides match TRBD1. In germline, CDR1 is LNHDA, CDR2 SQIVND (reference sequence). The CDR3 is made up of 14 amino acids. J gave up 2 bases and V 6 bases, and 3 bases lay outside the gene matches. In nucleotides, the CDR3 is TGTGCCAGTAGGGGGACAGCTAACACCGGGGAGCTGTTTTTT. Translating it yields CASRGTANTGELFF.

V is TRBV11-1 and J is TRBJ2-7; 7 positions match TRBD1. This CDR3 spans 14 amino acids. After removal of 6 bases from V and 2 bases from J, the junction contained 7 bases not matched to a gene. The germline gives CDR1 SGHAT, CDR2 FQDESV (reference sequence). For the CDR3, the DNA is TGTGCCAGCAGGCAGACAGGGTCTCCCTACGAGCAGTACTTC. It translates to CASRQTGSPYEQYF.

The chain carries TRBV24-1 and TRBJ1-3, with 7 bases matching TRBD1. Per the germline V gene, CDR1 is KGHDR and CDR2 is SFDVKD. After removal of 3 bases from V and 4 bases from J, the junction contained 5 bases not matched to a gene. The CDR3 has 15 residues. This CDR3 is CATSDHRGAGNTIYF. DNA for the CDR3: TGTGCCACCAGTGATCACAGGGGAGCCGGAAACACCATATATTTT.

This sequence joins TRBV4-2 and TRBJ2-3; 8 nucleotides line up with TRBD2. The ends lost 0 bases at V and 4 bases at J; junction bases unmatched: 12. Looked up from germline, CDR1 is LGHNA and CDR2 is YNFKEQ. The CDR3 consists of 18 residues. The chain's CDR3 is CASSQDLGRGAYADTQYF. CDR3 in DNA: TGTGCCAGCAGCCAAGATCTTGGGCGGGGGGCGTACGCAGATACGCAGTATTTT.

The chain recombines TRBV12-3 or TRBV12-4 with TRBJ1-2; the match to TRBD1 covers 10 bases. This CDR3 spans 13 amino acids. The V and J ends lost 5 bases and 5 bases, in that order; junction bases with no gene match: 2. The CDR3 spells CASSRDRGYGYTF. CDR3 nucleotides: TGTGCCAGCAGTCGGGACAGGGGTTATGGCTACACCTTC.

A word on this clone: Sequence at one end of the junction differs from germline and may be a read error. The rearrangement links TRBV27 to TRBJ2-7; D gene unclear. The CDR3 contains 15 residues. Germline CDR1 is MNHEY and CDR2 is SMNVEV (reference sequence). The CDR3 reads CASSLSPQISYEQYF. The CDR3 bases are TGTGCCAGCAGTTTATCCCCCCAAATCTCCTATGAGCAGTACTTC.